The 26 T cell receptor beta chains presented below share a single source sample, sequenced in a study of Ad26.COV2.S vaccination and SARS-CoV-2 variants (dated by TCRdb to the early 2020s). Read against the paper, the sample's treatment or condition label means: 15 to 20 received Ad26.COV2.S at low or high dose, single or two shots; about 5 received placebo; per-sample allocation not given. Repertoires of vaccine and placebo recipients were sequenced from samples taken on day 63 after the first injection. Library preparation used the immunoSEQ multiplex PCR assay. TCRdb took over this immuneACCESS table, retaining in-frame rearrangements with V and J assigned. Such tables are incomplete; in checked studies, under half of the missing clones stem from an unresolved V gene, and the remainder is unexplained. For this sample the table gives some 270,000 clones, of which approximately 90% were detected only once. The top ten clonotypes cover less than 3.5% of the sample.

Sequenced material: peripheral blood, taken in a trial of Ad26.COV2.S vaccine versus placebo. Every receptor here comes from a person between 18 and 60 years old who received the Ad26.COV2.S COVID-19 vaccine or a placebo.

For the CDR3, the DNA is TGCAGCGGTGTACTCCCGGGACACTTCGGCGAGCAGTACTTC. Translating gives CSGVLPGHFGEQYF. V gene TRBV29-1 combines with J gene TRBJ2-7; possibly TRBD1 for D (6 bases). The CDR3 contains 14 residues. The germline V and J ends were trimmed by 7 bases and 6 bases, with 22 bases remaining between them. Per the germline V gene, CDR1 is SQVTM and CDR2 is ANQGSEA.

The chain links TRBV11-2 to TRBJ1-5; unclear D gene. The V end lost 2 bases, the J end lost 4 bases, and 6 bases lay between the germline ends. Per germline, CDR1 SGHAT and CDR2 FQNNGV. The CDR3 totals 13 residues. The CDR3 sequence: CASSLSLNQPQHF. CDR3 DNA sequence: TGTGCCAGCAGCTTAAGCCTGAATCAGCCCCAGCATTTT.

The genes are TRBV9 and TRBJ2-1, with 8 positions matching TRBD2. The germline gives CDR1 SGDLS, CDR2 YYNGEE. The trim removed 3 bases at V and 3 bases at J, leaving 8 bases unmatched. The CDR3 consists of 16 residues. The CDR3 reads CASSALSGGLYNEQFF. In nucleotides, the CDR3 is TGTGCCAGCAGCGCGCTCAGCGGGGGCCTCTACAATGAGCAGTTCTTC.

The chain carries TRBV27 and TRBJ2-3; D is unresolved. V was trimmed by 5 bases and J by 4 bases, leaving 16 bases between them. In germline, CDR1 is MNHEY, CDR2 SMNVEV (reference sequence). The CDR3 has 15 amino acids. CDR3 protein: CASSPRTHLSDTQYF. As DNA, the CDR3 is TGTGCCAGCAGTCCCAGGACGCATTTGTCAGATACGCAGTATTTT.

V is TRBV7-9 and J is TRBJ1-1, with D hard to call. Trimming cost V 5 bases and J 0 bases, with 10 bases left between them. Germline CDR1 SEHNR, CDR2 FQNEAQ (reference sequence). This CDR3 is 14 amino acids long. CDR3 in DNA: TGTGCCAGCAGCCGGCATTTCATGAACACTGAAGCTTTCTTT. Residues: CASSRHFMNTEAFF.

This clone was seen a single time. The J gene is TRBJ2-3, the V gene TRBV9, with TRBD2 identical over 10 bases. The CDR3 sequence is 16 residues long. Per the germline V gene, CDR1 is SGDLS and CDR2 is YYNGEE. J was trimmed by 9 bases and V by 5 bases; bases with no gene match: 15. CDR3 nucleotide sequence: TGTGCCAGCAGTCACACTAGCGGGGCGTCCCTGGGGACGCAGTATTTT. Translated, it gives CASSHTSGASLGTQYF.

The chain uses TRBV19 and TRBJ1-2; no firm D call. Trimming removed 3 bases from V and 2 bases from J, with 16 bases in between. Germline CDR1 reads LNHDA; CDR2 reads SQIVND (reference sequence). The CDR3 contains 16 residues. The CDR3 DNA sequence: TGTGCCAGTAGTATTATTGGAGACGGAGTAAACTATGGCTACACCTTC. Translated, it gives CASSIIGDGVNYGYTF.

The chain uses TRBV7-2 and TRBJ2-7; 9 positions match TRBD2. V lost 1 base and J lost 5; bases outside the gene matches: 9. The CDR3 covers 16 residues. Germline V gene lookup returns CDR1 SGHTA and CDR2 FQGNSA. CDR3 protein: CASSLGIGGGDNEQYF. In DNA form, the CDR3 reads TGTGCCAGCAGCTTAGGTATTGGCGGGGGGGATAACGAGCAGTACTTC.

The rearrangement uses TRBV5-6 and TRBJ2-7; TRBD1 matches at 8 bases. From germline, CDR1 is SGHDT and CDR2 YYEEEE. The CDR3 covers 15 residues. V lost 4 bases to trimming and J lost 6 bases; unmatched junction nucleotides: 12. CDR3 nucleotide sequence: TGTGCCAGCAGCCCTCCGGGCAGGGGGCGACCCGAGCAGTACGTC. It codes for CASSPPGRGRPEQYV.

The rearrangement links TRBV19 to TRBJ2-5, with TRBD1 identical over 8 bases. The junction had 7 bases not matched to a gene; V was cut back by 2 bases and J by 5 bases. CDR1 and CDR2 (germline): LNHDA, SQIVND (reference sequence). CDR3 length equals 15 residues. The CDR3 sequence is CASSIMVTGEETQYF. DNA for the CDR3: TGTGCCAGTAGTATAATGGTGACAGGGGAGGAGACCCAGTACTTC. Supplemented by reference TRBV19 and TRBJ2-5, the full variable domain reads DGGITQSPKYLFRKEGQNVTLSCEQNLNHDAMYWYRQDPGQGLRLIYYSQIVNDFQKGDIAEGYSVSREKKESFPLTVTSAQKNPTAFYLCASSIMVTGEETQYFGPGTRLLVL.

The chain links TRBV5-4 to TRBJ2-2; D unclear. V was shortened by 4 bases and J by 7 bases, with 8 bases between the two germline ends. Germline V lookup: CDR1 SGHNT, CDR2 YYREEE (reference sequence). This CDR3 is built from 12 residues. The CDR3 DNA reads as TGTGCCAGCAGCCCGTGGGACGGGGAGCTGTTTTTT. It encodes CASSPWDGELFF.

The V call is TRBV6-1, the J call TRBJ1-1; 10 nucleotides match TRBD1. With V trimmed by 1 base and J by 4 bases, 3 bases remained unmatched. The CDR3 runs 15 residues. Germline CDR1 reads MNHNS; CDR2 reads SASEGT. The CDR3 DNA is TGTGCCAGCAGTGAAGAGGGACAGGGGAGCACTGAAGCTTTCTTT. The encoded protein is CASSEEGQGSTEAFF.

The chain uses TRBV4-2 and TRBJ1-3, with D tentatively TRBD1 (5 bases). There are 17 residues in the CDR3. CDR1 is LGHNA and CDR2 is YNFKEQ in the germline V gene. V was pared by 4 bases and J by 2 bases, with 18 bases between. CDR3 bases: TGTGCCAGCAGCCGGACGGCGGGGGGAAAGACTGGAAACACCATATATTTT. It encodes CASSRTAGGKTGNTIYF.

The chain employs TRBV6-6 and TRBJ2-2, with D tentatively TRBD2 (5 bases). The CDR3 sequence is 14 residues long. Between the trimmed V and J ends, which lost 7 bases and 5 bases, there was a span of 14 bases. Germline CDR1 is MNHNY and CDR2 is SVGAGI (reference sequence). CDR3 amino acids: CASMVGVRTGELFF. The DNA of the CDR3 is TGTGCCAGCATGGTGGGAGTTCGTACCGGGGAGCTGTTTTTT.

The chain links TRBV7-2 to TRBJ1-5; no clear D gene. CDR1 is SGHTA, CDR2 FQGNSA, per germline. Trimming left V 0 bases short and J 6 bases short, with 12 bases between. The CDR3 spans 15 residues. CDR3 DNA sequence: TGTGCCAGCAGCTTAGCTGCAAGTATGGGTCAGCCCCAGCATTTT. Its translation is CASSLAASMGQPQHF. Complete variable domain (other parts from reference TRBV7-2 and TRBJ1-5): GAGVSQSPSNKVTEKGKDVELRCDPISGHTALYWYRQSLGQGLEFLIYFQGNSAPDKSGLPSDRFSAERTGGSVSTLTIQRTQQEDSAVYLCASSLAASMGQPQHFGDGTRLSIL.

In this sample, this clone turned up a few times. The CDR3 sequence is CASSLRPAGVNEQFF. Written as DNA, the CDR3 is TGTGCCAGCAGCTTACGGCCAGCGGGAGTCAATGAGCAGTTCTTC. The chain links TRBV7-3 to TRBJ2-1, with 8 bases that match TRBD2. Unmatched junction bases numbered 6, after V lost 2 bases and J lost 6 bases. Germline V CDR1 and CDR2: SGHTA, FQGTGA. The CDR3 contains 15 residues.

V gene TRBV5-1 combines with J gene TRBJ2-5, with 9 bases identical to TRBD2. Germline CDR1 SGHRS, CDR2 YFSETQ. Germline trimming cut 2 bases from V and 2 bases from J; bases unmatched to any gene: 1. This CDR3 contains 14 residues. CDR3 DNA sequence: TGCGCCAGCAGCTTCCTAGCGGGACAAGAGACCCAGTACTTC. It specifies CASSFLAGQETQYF.

The V call is TRBV19, the J call TRBJ2-6; tentatively, D is TRBD1 or TRBD2 (6 bases each). From germline, CDR1 is LNHDA and CDR2 SQIVND (reference sequence). The V gene lost 5 bases and the J gene lost 0 bases, with 14 bases spanning the gap. The CDR3 totals 17 residues. CDR3 sequence reads: CASSAQGLSSGANVLTF. CDR3 sequence (DNA): TGTGCCAGTAGTGCACAGGGACTCAGCTCTGGGGCCAACGTCCTGACTTTC.

In its sample, this clone was seen a few times. The rearrangement joins TRBV12-1 to TRBJ2-7; the table's D call TRBD1 went unverified against the DNA. TRBV12-1 constitutes a pseudogene. This CDR3 is built from 16 residues. CDR3 DNA: TGTGCCAGCAGCTCCTCACAGGGGGAGGTATCCTACGAGCAGTACGTC. Encoded protein: CASSSSQGEVSYEQYV.

V usage is TRBV19 and J usage is TRBJ1-1, with D unclear. V was trimmed by 5 bases and J by 0 bases, leaving 13 bases between them. Germline values: CDR1 LNHDA, CDR2 SQIVND (reference sequence). The CDR3 is 15 residues long. The CDR3 spells CASSASWVLNTEAFF. CDR3 coding DNA: TGTGCCAGTAGTGCTAGTTGGGTATTGAACACTGAAGCTTTCTTT.

The chain recombines TRBV19 with TRBJ2-7, with D possibly being TRBD1 (6 bases). Trimming stripped 8 bases from V and 5 bases from J, with 10 bases between. Germline CDR1 and CDR2: LNHDA and SQIVND (reference sequence). CDR3 length: 11 amino acids. The CDR3 here is CASSQGNEQYF. As DNA, the CDR3 is TGTGCCAGTTCACAGGGTAACGAGCAGTACTTC.

The chain links TRBV9 to TRBJ1-1; perhaps TRBD1 as D (6 bases). The CDR3 covers 13 residues. Trimming stripped 3 bases from V and 3 bases from J, with 9 bases between. The germline V gene has CDR1 SGDLS and CDR2 YYNGEE. In DNA form, the CDR3 reads TGTGCCAGCAGCGGCCAGGGGTACACTGAAGCTTTCTTT. Translation: CASSGQGYTEAFF.

This rearrangement joins TRBV4-2 to TRBJ2-3; possibly TRBD2 for D (5 bases). Germline CDR1 LGHNA, CDR2 YNFKEQ. The V and J ends lost 0 bases and 4 bases respectively, with 14 bases between them. The CDR3 is made up of 16 amino acids. CDR3 protein: CASSQEVGVIPDTQYF. CDR3 coding DNA: TGTGCCAGCAGCCAAGAGGTGGGAGTAATCCCAGATACGCAGTATTTT.

The chain employs TRBV10-2 and TRBJ2-2; D remains unclear. The CDR3 spans 15 residues. Looked up from germline, CDR1 is WSHSY and CDR2 is SAAADI. Trimming took 2 bases from V and 5 from J, leaving 12 bases between them. The CDR3 loop is CASSEIASGTGELFF. As DNA, the CDR3 is TGCGCCAGCAGTGAGATCGCCAGTGGGACCGGGGAGCTGTTTTTT.

This clone appeared a few times. The chain combines TRBV19 with TRBJ1-2; possible D gene TRBD1, 6 bases. This CDR3 is built from 13 residues. Looked up from germline, CDR1 is LNHDA and CDR2 is SQIVND (reference sequence). Between the trimmed V and J ends, which lost 5 bases and 6 bases, there was a span of 13 bases. CDR3 loop: CASSESGVDGYTF. CDR3 nucleotide sequence: TGTGCCAGTAGTGAATCAGGGGTCGATGGCTACACCTTC.

The J gene is TRBJ1-2, the V gene TRBV27, with TRBD1 identical over 8 bases. From germline, CDR1 is MNHEY and CDR2 SMNVEV (reference sequence). CDR3 length equals 14 residues. The trim removed 3 bases at V and 10 bases at J, leaving 10 bases unmatched. The CDR3 protein is CASSLTGEPNLYTF. DNA for the CDR3: TGTGCCAGCAGTTTGACAGGGGAACCGAACCTCTACACCTTC.